The entry that follows covers one T cell receptor (beta chain) sequence. Its antigen is not identified. This specimen comes from a study of cytomegalovirus exposure and HLA in healthy donors. The overall study: An earlier analysis identified approximately 110 million unique TCR beta sequences in 170 million or so T cells. Genotyping of under 500 donors showed that 80% to 90% belonged to the Caucasian-associated ancestry cluster.

The study ran its PCR with 60 Vbeta and 13 Jbeta primers. Profiled with immunoSEQ multiplex PCR; TCRdb holds only in-frame clones, not every one. Altogether fewer than 200,000 clones are present, around 68% being singletons, with the ten largest covering less than 1.5%. The CDR3 is made up of 14 amino acids. CDR1 is LNHDA, CDR2 SQIVND, per germline (reference sequence). V lost 9 bases and J lost 4, with 18 bases in between. Study results and caveats: Specific recognition of CMV antigens was confirmed in vitro for three chains (all CMV-associated). The study flagged about 150 TCR beta chains as cytomegalovirus-associated.

The chain carries TRBV19 and TRBJ1-2, with D possibly TRBD1 on 6 matching bases. This TCR derives from a man aged 50-60 years in good health and CMV-seronegative. The source material was PBMCs. CDR3 residues: CASRFDRPPYGYTF. DNA of the CDR3: TGTGCCAGCCGCTTCGACAGGCCCCCCTATGGCTACACCTTC.